The clone carrying this TCR beta chain showed up many times. Antigen unknown. This specimen comes from a study of molecular identifiers for immune sequencing clone quantification. As for the study in general: In replicates, RNA taken from around 18,000 or 91,000 naive CD8 cells was divided five ways, and four portions underwent sequencing.

Study-level results: Clones that exceeded 20 RNA copies held over 98% of effector molecules, yet under 1% in naive cells.

This CDR3 has 14 residues. CDR1 is SGHKS and CDR2 is YYEKEE in the germline V gene (reference sequence). The V end lost 4 bases, the J end lost 2 bases, and 13 bases lay between the germline ends. Bulk TCR libraries used previously described methods and listed TCR primers. TCRdb analysed the PCR reads with MiXCR anew, one entry per CDR3 protein. Found here are under 650,000 distinct CDR3 sequences, around 20% of them singletons; the top ten hold roughly 0.85%. In the sort, naive CD8 T cells were defined as CD8+CD4-CCR7+CD45RA+. The gene calls are TRBV5-5 and TRBJ2-7, with D possibly matching TRBD1 (5 bases). The origin of this receptor is a human donor in good health. Some libraries in this study had Jurkat cell RNA spiked in. Sequenced: naive CD8+ T cells from blood, with Jurkat cell RNA spiked in. Subset given: FACS-sorted CD8+CD4-CCR7+CD45RA+ naive T cells. The CDR3 spells CASSEVTGPYEQYF. CDR3 sequence (DNA): TGTGCCAGCAGCGAGGTTACAGGTCCCTACGAGCAGTACTTC.